This record concerns one T cell receptor beta chain sequence. Using immunoSEQ multiplex PCR, the repertoire was profiled, and TCRdb retains in-frame clones only, with some absent. The sample holds 85,000 to 110,000 clones, about 80% seen once. Germline CDR1 is LGHNT and CDR2 is FRNRAP. The V end was cut by 5 bases, the J end by 0 bases, with 12 bases between. This CDR3 spans 15 amino acids. These data are taken from a study of T cell clones after liver transplantation. This receptor was identified in a human patient who received a liver transplant. The graft donor may have contributed some T cells. V is TRBV12-5 and J is TRBJ2-3; D ambiguous. This material consisted of CD4+ T cells from blood, taken around 50 months after liver transplant. CDR3 residues: CASGESETSTDTQYF. CDR3 DNA sequence: TGTGCTAGTGGTGAAAGCGAGACAAGCACAGATACGCAGTATTTT.